Included here is one T cell receptor (beta chain) sequence, with context. Its antigen is currently unknown. These data are taken from a study of T cells in localized non-small cell lung cancer. Overall study results and limits: Appearances in adjacent lung were noted for a median around 55 of the top 100 tumor clones.

Measured with immunoSEQ multiplex PCR; TCRdb has only the in-frame clones, and not every one. This sample yields fewer than 50,000 clones, of which more than 80% are seen a single time; roughly 5.4% belongs to the top ten. From germline, CDR1 is PRHDT and CDR2 FYEKMQ (reference sequence). This CDR3 region has 15 residues. After removal of 1 base from V and 7 bases from J, the junction contained 5 bases not matched to a gene. The clonotype was recovered from a male donor aged 60 or over with stage II lung adenocarcinoma. The chain has TRBV13 and TRBJ1-5; 9 bases fit TRBD1. The sequenced sample was peripheral blood mononuclear cells, obtained before any cancer treatment. The CDR3 bases are TGTGCCAGCAGCTTAGACAGGGGGCAAAGACAGCCCCAGCATTTT. This sequence encodes CASSLDRGQRQPQHF. Full variable domain (rest looked up from reference TRBV13 and TRBJ1-5): AAGVIQSPRHLIKEKRETATLKCYPIPRHDTVYWYQQGPGQDPQFLISFYEKMQSDKGSIPDRFSAQQFSDYHSELNMSSLELGDSALYFCASSLDRGQRQPQHFGDGTRLSIL.